The 27 T cell receptor beta chains in this list originate from one sample, sequenced in a study of OX40 agonist ivuxolimab in advanced cancers. This table comes from immunoSEQ multiplex PCR, and its TCRdb copy is limited to in-frame clones, with some not included. The sample lists 55,000 to 85,000 clones, approximately 90% occurring once. Sequencing used CD4+ or CD8+ T cells sorted from blood, obtained in a trial of the OX40 agonist ivuxolimab. Receptor source: an adult with an advanced solid tumor such as melanoma, head and neck, liver or kidney cancer.

The CDR3 protein is CASSTIGQGASAQYF. The DNA for the CDR3 is TGTGCCAGCAGTACCATTGGGCAGGGGGCTTCGGCCCAGTACTTC. The chain recombines TRBV6-1 with TRBJ2-5, with 8 nucleotides matching TRBD1. This CDR3 contains 15 residues. The V gene end was trimmed by 5 bases and the J gene end by 9 bases; junction bases not matched to a gene: 14. Germline V CDR1 and CDR2: MNHNS, SASEGT.

The chain carries TRBV28 and TRBJ1-5; no reliable D call. The V end lost 6 bases, the J end lost 8 bases, and 17 bases lay between the germline ends. The germline gives CDR1 MDHEN, CDR2 SYDVKM. The CDR3 sequence is 14 residues long. The CDR3 nucleotides are TGTGCCAGCAGACTCAGCCCGGCCGGGGAGCCCCAGCATTTT. This gives the protein CASRLSPAGEPQHF.

The chain combines TRBV5-6 with TRBJ2-3; either TRBD1 or TRBD2 may supply D (6 bases each). This CDR3 comprises 16 residues. V was cut by 0 bases and J by 2 bases, with 13 bases left in between. Germline V lookup: CDR1 SGHDT, CDR2 YYEEEE. The CDR3 sequence: CASSLDRGRFTDTQYF. Written as DNA, the CDR3 is TGTGCCAGCAGCTTGGATCGGGGGCGATTCACAGATACGCAGTATTTT.

V is TRBV7-9 and J is TRBJ2-7, with D possibly TRBD2 on 7 matching bases. V lost 7 bases, J lost 2 bases, and 18 bases lay in between. The CDR3 spans 15 residues. Germline CDR1 and CDR2: SEHNR and FQNEAQ (reference sequence). The CDR3 bases are TGTGCCAGCACTAAAGCCGGGGGGCTGACCTACGAGCAGTACTTC. It yields the protein CASTKAGGLTYEQYF.

The chain couples TRBV21-1 to TRBJ2-7; the table's D gene call, TRBD2, was not cross checked with the DNA. TRBV21-1 counts as a pseudogene. The CDR3 spans 15 residues. The CDR3 DNA reads TGTGCCAGCAGCACAAAAACTAGCGGGGGCTACGAGCAGTACTTC. Its translation: CASSTKTSGGYEQYF.

This chain joins TRBV10-3 and TRBJ2-7; the D is unclear. The CDR3 loop spans 16 amino acids. Germline loops: CDR1 ENHRY, CDR2 SYGVKD. V lost 5 bases, J lost 2 bases, and 19 bases lay in between. In nucleotides, the CDR3 is TGTGCCATCAGTCCCAGAACCTCTATAAACGCCTACGAGCAGTACTTC. Its translation is CAISPRTSINAYEQYF.

This chain uses TRBV6-5 with TRBJ1-1, with no clear D. V lost 5 bases and J lost 5, with 6 bases in between. CDR1 MNHEY and CDR2 SVGAGI come from the germline V gene. There are 11 residues in the CDR3. CDR3 DNA sequence: TGTGCCAGCAGTCGCGGAACTGAAGCTTTCTTT. It yields the protein CASSRGTEAFF.

The genes are TRBV6-1 and TRBJ1-5, with D possibly matching TRBD1 (6 bases). The CDR3 loop spans 15 amino acids. Trimming stripped 7 bases from V and 6 bases from J, with 19 bases between. Germline CDR1 is MNHNS and CDR2 is SASEGT. CDR3 in DNA: TGTGCCAGCACCACGGACAGCCTCAAATCTCAGCCCCAGCATTTT. It encodes CASTTDSLKSQPQHF.

V gene TRBV28 combines with J gene TRBJ1-1; no firm D call. In germline, CDR1 is MDHEN, CDR2 SYDVKM. CDR3 length: 15 amino acids. Trimming removed 1 base at V and 0 bases at J, with 9 bases between. CDR3 protein: CASSLYRGLNTEAFF. The CDR3 coding sequence is TGTGCCAGCAGTTTATACCGAGGTTTGAACACTGAAGCTTTCTTT.

V gene TRBV7-6 combines with J gene TRBJ2-4; 8 bases align to TRBD1. Germline-derived CDR1 and CDR2 are SGHVS and FNYEAQ. This CDR3 has 19 amino acids. Trimming took 2 bases from V and 2 from J; bases not matched to a gene: 14. The CDR3, as DNA: TGTGCCAGCAGCTTATTTTCGACAGGGGAAGGGTCTTCCAAAAACATTCAGTACTTC. Translation gives CASSLFSTGEGSSKNIQYF.

This chain links TRBV13 with TRBJ1-4; D is possibly TRBD1 (5 bases). The CDR3 has 15 residues. Trimming removed 6 bases from V and 7 bases from J, with 18 bases in between. Germline V gene data show CDR1 as PRHDT and CDR2 as FYEKMQ (reference sequence). DNA of the CDR3: TGTGCCAGCAGACAAGGGCAGGGACTGGGTGAAAAACTGTTTTTT. The encoded protein is CASRQGQGLGEKLFF.

The chain couples TRBV5-4 to TRBJ2-5; D possibly corresponds to TRBD2 (5 bases). The CDR3 loop spans 15 amino acids. CDR1 and CDR2 (germline): SGHNT, YYREEE (reference sequence). The V gene lost 2 bases and the J gene lost 1 base, with 12 bases spanning the gap. The CDR3 loop is CASSLAGMGQETQYF. The CDR3 nucleotides read TGTGCCAGCAGCTTAGCCGGGATGGGCCAAGAGACCCAGTACTTC.

This chain joins TRBV6-1 and TRBJ2-7; D may be TRBD1 or TRBD2 (5 bases each). This CDR3 has 14 amino acids. Germline CDR1 is MNHNS and CDR2 is SASEGT. The V end was cut by 5 bases, the J end by 2 bases, with 13 bases between. The CDR3 loop reads CASSPGAAAYEQYF. The CDR3 nucleotides read TGTGCCAGCAGTCCCGGGGCAGCGGCCTACGAGCAGTACTTC.

This clone was detected once. This rearrangement joins TRBV6-6 to TRBJ1-2, with D tentatively TRBD1 (6 bases). This CDR3 has 13 amino acids. V dropped 4 bases and J dropped 6 bases, with 12 bases sitting between them. Germline V gene lookup returns CDR1 MNHNY and CDR2 SVGAGI (reference sequence). CDR3 residues: CASSSTDRDGYTF. CDR3 sequence (DNA): TGTGCCAGCAGTTCGACGGACAGAGATGGCTACACCTTC.

The chain couples TRBV19 to TRBJ2-7; 12 positions agree with TRBD1. CDR1 LNHDA and CDR2 SQIVND come from the germline V gene (reference sequence). The CDR3 spans 15 residues. The ends lost 6 bases at V and 6 bases at J; junction bases unmatched: 9. The CDR3 DNA follows: TGTGCCAGTAGCGCCACGGGACAGGGGGCTAGCGAGCAGTACTTC. This encodes CASSATGQGASEQYF.

The V call is TRBV2, the J call TRBJ2-2; D may be TRBD2 (6 bases). Between the trimmed V and J ends, which lost 7 bases and 8 bases, there was a span of 14 bases. Germline CDR1 is SNHLY and CDR2 is FYNNEI. The CDR3 extends over 13 amino acids. The CDR3 region is CASMVGGAGELFF. In nucleotides, the CDR3 is TGTGCCAGCATGGTCGGGGGAGCAGGGGAGCTGTTTTTT. Filled out from reference TRBV2 and TRBJ2-2, the complete variable domain reads EPEVTQTPSHQVTQMGQEVILRCVPISNHLYFYWYRQILGQKVEFLVSFYNNEISEKSEIFDDQFSVERPDGSNFTLKIRSTKLEDSAMYFCASMVGGAGELFFGEGSRLTVL.

The chain is built from TRBV11-2 and TRBJ1-4; 7 bases match TRBD1. Germline loops: CDR1 SGHAT, CDR2 FQNNGV. CDR3 length: 17 amino acids. V gave up 1 base and J gave up 0 bases; unmatched junction bases: 5. This CDR3 is CASSLGGQLATNEKLFF. DNA for the CDR3: TGTGCCAGCAGCTTAGGGGGACAGCTTGCAACTAATGAAAAACTGTTTTTT.

The chain uses TRBV5-5 and TRBJ2-1; no firm D call. CDR3 size: 16 residues. Trimming took off 1 base at V and 1 base at J, with 12 bases between the two ends. CDR1 and CDR2 from the germline V gene are SGHKS and YYEKEE (reference sequence). CDR3 loop: CASSLSRLGSYNEQFF. CDR3 DNA: TGTGCCAGCAGCTTGTCCCGACTGGGGTCCTACAATGAGCAGTTCTTC.

The genes are TRBV18 and TRBJ1-1; D is ambiguous. This CDR3 is built from 13 residues. Trimming removed 3 bases from V and 3 bases from J, with 8 bases in between. The germline gives CDR1 KGHSH, CDR2 LQKENI. CDR3 amino acids: CASSPAADTEAFF. The CDR3, as DNA: TGTGCCAGCTCACCGGCAGCGGACACTGAAGCTTTCTTT.

The chain links TRBV5-6 to TRBJ1-3, with 9 bases that match TRBD1. V was clipped by 4 bases and J by 2 bases; unmatched bases: 4. The germline CDR1 and CDR2 sequences are SGHDT and YYEEEE. CDR3 length equals 15 residues. CDR3 amino acids: CASSARQGAGNTIYF. DNA of the CDR3: TGTGCCAGCAGCGCGAGACAGGGGGCTGGAAACACCATATATTTT.

J is TRBJ2-1 and V is TRBV28, with 8 bases aligning to TRBD2. Per germline, CDR1 MDHEN and CDR2 SYDVKM. With V trimmed by 3 bases and J by 4 bases, 8 bases remained unmatched. The CDR3 has 16 amino acids. The CDR3 DNA is TGTGCCAGCAGTTTGCAGGCGGGGGGCAATTACAATGAGCAGTTCTTC. Its translation: CASSLQAGGNYNEQFF.

The chain uses TRBV7-3 and TRBJ2-7, with D unresolved. The germline V gene encodes CDR1 SGHTA and CDR2 FQGTGA. Deletions cut 2 bases from V and 5 bases from J, with 13 bases between. The CDR3 length is 14 residues. For the CDR3, the DNA is TGTGCCAGCAGCTTAGGCCGTTATCAGAACGAGCAGTACTTC. Translated, it gives CASSLGRYQNEQYF.

This chain uses TRBV7-3 with TRBJ2-1; TRBD1 matches at 8 bases. CDR1 SGHTA and CDR2 FQGTGA come from the germline V gene. V trimming: 5 bases; J trimming: 8 bases; junction bases outside the gene matches: 5. This CDR3 comprises 13 residues. In nucleotides, the CDR3 is TGTGCCAGCAGCCCGGACAGGGAAGATGAGCAGTTCTTC. This encodes CASSPDREDEQFF.

Comments on this clone: At one of its ends the junction is not consistent with the germline gene, which may arise from a read error. The chain joins TRBV6-1 to TRBJ2-7, with no clear D. Germline values: CDR1 MNHNS, CDR2 SASEGT. The CDR3 sequence is 11 residues long. Here the CDR3 DNA reads TGTGCCTGCAGTGACAATTACGAGCAGTACTTC. It specifies CACSDNYEQYF.

V usage is TRBV15 and J usage is TRBJ2-5; a weak D match, TRBD2 (6 bases). Germline CDR1 reads LNHNV; CDR2 reads YYDKDF (reference sequence). The V and J ends lost 1 base and 1 base respectively, with 13 bases between them. The CDR3 sequence is 16 residues long. In nucleotides, the CDR3 is TGTGCCACCAGCAGAGCCCTTACTAGCTCCCAAGAGACCCAGTACTTC. Protein sequence: CATSRALTSSQETQYF.

This chain uses TRBV2 with TRBJ2-3; D is undetermined. With 4 bases removed from V and 0 bases from J, the gap between germline ends came to 11 bases. Germline V gene data show CDR1 as SNHLY and CDR2 as FYNNEI. This CDR3 contains 15 residues. In nucleotides, the CDR3 is TGTGCCAGCAGTGCGGACGTCGCTAGCACAGATACGCAGTATTTT. Its translation is CASSADVASTDTQYF. Full variable domain (missing parts from reference TRBV2 and TRBJ2-3): EPEVTQTPSHQVTQMGQEVILRCVPISNHLYFYWYRQILGQKVEFLVSFYNNEISEKSEIFDDQFSVERPDGSNFTLKIRSTKLEDSAMYFCASSADVASTDTQYFGPGTRLTVL.

The chain combines TRBV6-6 with TRBJ2-1; 11 nucleotides agree with TRBD1. The CDR3 sequence is 15 residues long. Germline assignment: CDR1 MNHNY and CDR2 SVGAGI (reference sequence). V shed 6 bases and J 0 bases; nucleotides not matched to a gene: 1. CDR3 protein: CASRGTGGSYNEQFF. The CDR3 nucleotides are TGTGCCAGCAGAGGGACAGGGGGCTCCTACAATGAGCAGTTCTTC.